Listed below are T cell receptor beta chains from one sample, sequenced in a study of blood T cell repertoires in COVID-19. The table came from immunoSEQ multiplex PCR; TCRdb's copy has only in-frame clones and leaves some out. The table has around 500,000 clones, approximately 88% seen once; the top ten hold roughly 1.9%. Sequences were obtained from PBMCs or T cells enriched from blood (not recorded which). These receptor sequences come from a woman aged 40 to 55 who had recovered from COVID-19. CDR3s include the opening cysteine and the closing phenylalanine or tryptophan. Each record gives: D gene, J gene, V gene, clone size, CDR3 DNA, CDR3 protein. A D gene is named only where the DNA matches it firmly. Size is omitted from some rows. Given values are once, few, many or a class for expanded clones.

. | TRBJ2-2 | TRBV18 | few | TGTGCCAGCTCACCACCGAGCGGGGAGCTGTTTTTT | CASSPPSGELFF
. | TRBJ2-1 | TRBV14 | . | TGTGCCAGCAGCCAAGTTCAGACAGCCCTCACCTACAATGAGCAGTTCTTC | CASSQVQTALTYNEQFF
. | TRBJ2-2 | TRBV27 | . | TGTGCCAGCAGTTTACTGGGACAGAACACCGGGGAGCTGTTTTTT | CASSLLGQNTGELFF
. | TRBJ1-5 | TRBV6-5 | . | TGTGCCAGCAGGTCGGGGGGGGAGAGTCAGCCCCAGCATTTT | CASRSGGESQPQHF
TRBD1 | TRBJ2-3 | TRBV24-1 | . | TGTGCCACCAGTGATTTGAGGGAACACACAGGGGGCGCAACAGATACGCAGTATTTT | CATSDLREHTGGATDTQYF
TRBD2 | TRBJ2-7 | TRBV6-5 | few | TGTGCCAGCAGTTACTCACTAGCGGGACCCTACGAGCAGTACTTC | CASSYSLAGPYEQYF
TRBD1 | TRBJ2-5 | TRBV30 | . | TGTGCCTGGAGATTACCCGGGACAGGGAGAGAGACCCAGTACTTC | CAWRLPGTGRETQYF
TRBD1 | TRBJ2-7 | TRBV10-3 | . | TGTGCCATCAGTGGGGGGACAGAGGGGTACGAGCAGTACTTC | CAISGGTEGYEQYF
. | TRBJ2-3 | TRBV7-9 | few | TGTGCCAGCAGCTCCGCCGGAGGCGCAGATACGCAGTATTTT | CASSSAGGADTQYF
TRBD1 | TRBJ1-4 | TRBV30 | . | TGTGCCTGGAGTGTACAGGGGAACGAAAAACTGTTTTTT | CAWSVQGNEKLFF
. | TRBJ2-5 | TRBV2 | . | TGTGCCAGCAGTGAAGGGGACGGGAGAGAGACCCAGTACTTC | CASSEGDGRETQYF
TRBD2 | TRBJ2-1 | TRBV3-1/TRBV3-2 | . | TGTGCCAGCAGCCAGGGGACTAGCGGGAGCAATGAGCAGTTCTTC | CASSQGTSGSNEQFF
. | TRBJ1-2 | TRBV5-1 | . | TGCGCCAGCAGCTTGGAAACAGGGTCGGCTGGCTACACCTTC | CASSLETGSAGYTF
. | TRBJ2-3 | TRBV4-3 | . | TGCGCCAGCAGCCAAGATGTAGGAGGGAGAGTGGATACGCAGTATTTT | CASSQDVGGRVDTQYF
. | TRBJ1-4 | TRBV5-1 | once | TGCGCCAGCAGGCCTAATAATGAAAAACTGTTTTTT | CASRPNNEKLFF
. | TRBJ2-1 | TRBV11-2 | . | TGTGCCAGCAGCATACGGTTACGGGACAATGAGCAGTTCTTC | CASSIRLRDNEQFF
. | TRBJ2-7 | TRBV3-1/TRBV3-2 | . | TGTGCCAGCAGCCAATACCGCGGCTACGAGCAGTACTTC | CASSQYRGYEQYF
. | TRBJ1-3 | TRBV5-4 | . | TGTGCCAGCAGCTCCCCGGGACACAACTCTGGAAACACCATATATTTT | CASSSPGHNSGNTIYF
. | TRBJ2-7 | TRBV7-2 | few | TGTGCCAGCAGCTTAGATCCAGCGGGTGCCTACGAGCAGTACTTC | CASSLDPAGAYEQYF
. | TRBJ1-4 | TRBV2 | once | TGTGCCAGCAGTACCCGACGCCTATCGGGTGAAAAACTGTTTTTT | CASSTRRLSGEKLFF
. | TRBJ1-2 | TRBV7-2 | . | TGTGCCAGCAGCTTTATAGCGGGGGCTAACTATGGCTACACCTTC | CASSFIAGANYGYTF
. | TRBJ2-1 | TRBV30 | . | TGTGCCTGGAAGGAGCTTAATGAGCAGTTCTTC | CAWKELNEQFF
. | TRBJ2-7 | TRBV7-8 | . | TGTGCCAGCAGCTTAGATTGGACACCGTCCTACGAGCAGTACTTC | CASSLDWTPSYEQYF
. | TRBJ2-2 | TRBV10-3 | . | TGTGCCATCAGTGAAACCCATCAGGGGACCGGGGAGCTGTTTTTT | CAISETHQGTGELFF
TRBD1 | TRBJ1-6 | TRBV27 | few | TGTGCCAGCACCCGGGGACAGGGTGTAGGGGGTTCACCCCTCCACTTT | CASTRGQGVGGSPLHF
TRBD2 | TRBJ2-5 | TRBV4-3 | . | TGCGCCAGCAGCCAGGGTGGGAGGGCCCTCAGGTTTTGTTTGGAGACCCAGTACTTC | CASSQGGRALRFCLETQYF
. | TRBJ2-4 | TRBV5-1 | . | TGCGCCAGCAGCTCCTGGACAGGCGGGGAAGAAAACATTCAGTACTTC | CASSSWTGGEENIQYF
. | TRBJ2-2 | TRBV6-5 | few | TGTGCCAGCGGGCAAAACACCGGGGAGCTGTTTTTT | CASGQNTGELFF
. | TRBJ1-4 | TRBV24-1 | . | TGTGCCACCAGTGACTCACAGGGTAAACTGTTTTTT | CATSDSQGKLFF
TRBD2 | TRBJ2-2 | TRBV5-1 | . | TGCGCCAGCAGCTTATCGGGGAGGGACACCGGGGAGCTGTTTTTT | CASSLSGRDTGELFF
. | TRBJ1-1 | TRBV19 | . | TGTGCCAGTATGGCGAACACTGAAGCTTTCTTT | CASMANTEAFF
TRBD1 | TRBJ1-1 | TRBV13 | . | TGTGCCAGCAGCTCAAGGACAGGGGGCAGGACTGAAGCTTTCTTT | CASSSRTGGRTEAFF